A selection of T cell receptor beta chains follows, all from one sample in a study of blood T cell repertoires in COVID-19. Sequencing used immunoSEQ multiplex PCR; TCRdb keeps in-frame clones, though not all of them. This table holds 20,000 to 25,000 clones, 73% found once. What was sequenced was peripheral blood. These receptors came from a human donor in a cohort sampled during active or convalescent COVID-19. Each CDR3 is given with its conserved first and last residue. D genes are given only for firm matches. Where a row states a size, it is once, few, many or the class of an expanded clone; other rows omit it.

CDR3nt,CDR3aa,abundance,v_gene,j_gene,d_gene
TGCGCCAGCAGTATCCAGCGGGAGTACGGTGAGCAGTTCTTC,CASSIQREYGEQFF,NA,TRBV10-2,TRBJ2-1,TRBD2
TGCGCCAGCAGCCAAGAATCTAGCGGGAGAGCCCCCCAGTACTTC,CASSQESSGRAPQYF,NA,TRBV4-3,TRBJ2-5,TRBD2
TGTGCCAGCAAAACAGGGATCATTGGCTACACCTTC,CASKTGIIGYTF,NA,TRBV28,TRBJ1-2,NA
TGCGCCAGCAGCCAAGCCACCGACAGGAGTAACACTGAAGCTTTCTTT,CASSQATDRSNTEAFF,NA,TRBV4-3,TRBJ1-1,NA
TGTGCCAGCGCCCCGGGGGGAGGAAACACCATATATTTT,CASAPGGGNTIYF,NA,TRBV5-5,TRBJ1-3,NA
TGTGCCAGCAGTGACAGTCTAGCGGGAAGGTATGAGCAGTACTTC,CASSDSLAGRYEQYF,NA,TRBV6-1,TRBJ2-7,TRBD2
TGTGCCTGGAACCCCCTCGACGGGGAGCCTTATAATTCACCCCTCCACTTT,CAWNPLDGEPYNSPLHF,NA,TRBV30,TRBJ1-6,NA
TGTGCCAGTATACGGGGGGACAACAATGAGCAGTTCTTC,CASIRGDNNEQFF,NA,TRBV19,TRBJ2-1,NA
TGTGCCTGGAGTGTAGGGGGATTTAACGTCCTGACTTTC,CAWSVGGFNVLTF,NA,TRBV30,TRBJ2-6,NA
TGTGCCAGCAGCCCTCAAAGGACAGGGGCCGATACGCAGTATTTT,CASSPQRTGADTQYF,NA,TRBV11-2,TRBJ2-3,TRBD1
TGTGCCAGCAGCAAAGCCCTAGGATCTAACTATGGCTACACCTTC,CASSKALGSNYGYTF,NA,TRBV21-1,TRBJ1-2,NA
TGTGCCAGCAGCTTAGCGCCAGTGGGGACAGGGGAAGAGACCCAGTACTTC,CASSLAPVGTGEETQYF,many,TRBV7-2,TRBJ2-5,TRBD1
TGTGCCAGTAGTATGTATTACCCACAAGAAGAGACCCAGTACTTC,CASSMYYPQEETQYF,NA,TRBV19,TRBJ2-5,NA
TGTGCCAGCAGCTTAGGGGGACAGGGGCAAAATTCACCCCTCCACTTT,CASSLGGQGQNSPLHF,once,TRBV11-2,TRBJ1-6,TRBD1
TGTGCCACCAGTGATTCAGGGCCTCGGGGGTCAGATACGCAGTATTTT,CATSDSGPRGSDTQYF,NA,TRBV24-1,TRBJ2-3,NA
TGTGCCAGCAGCTTAAAGGGGAGGAATTCACCCCTCCACTTT,CASSLKGRNSPLHF,NA,TRBV7-2,TRBJ1-6,NA